Below, 25 T cell receptor beta chains from the same sample are listed, as sequenced in a study of prognosis after radiotherapy for stage I lung cancer. Two rounds of multiplex PCR amplified TCR beta CDR3 from genomic DNA. With primers specific to each TRBV and TRBJ gene, the first-round PCR was performed. TCRdb passed the multiplex PCR reads through MiXCR, listing each CDR3 protein once. The sample yields about 20,000 distinct CDR3 sequences, 43% seen once. The sample here was PBMCs, taken before or after stereotactic body radiation therapy (not recorded which). The receptors were gathered from a donor aged 50 or older with non-small cell lung cancer.

This clonotype was found many times. The V call is TRBV27, the J call TRBJ1-4; no definite D call. The CDR3 loop spans 13 amino acids. The germline CDR1 and CDR2 sequences are MNHEY and SMNVEV (reference sequence). With 3 bases removed from V and 0 bases from J, the gap between germline ends came to 2 bases. The CDR3 reads CASSFSTNEKLFF. DNA of the CDR3: TGTGCCAGCAGTTTTTCAACTAATGAAAAACTGTTTTTT.

This clonotype was counted ten times or more. The gene calls are TRBV7-2 and TRBJ2-2; a weak D match, TRBD1 (6 bases). CDR1 is SGHTA and CDR2 is FQGNSA in the germline V gene. V shed 4 bases and J shed 6 bases, with 9 bases lying between them. The CDR3 contains 13 residues. The CDR3 loop reads CASSSHRAGELFF. CDR3 nucleotide sequence: TGTGCCAGCAGCTCCCACAGGGCCGGGGAGCTGTTTTTT.

CDR3 loop: CASSLGGPYEQYF. In nucleotides, the CDR3 is TGTGCCAGCAGCTTGGGGGGGCCCTACGAGCAGTACTTC. The J gene is TRBJ2-7, the V gene TRBV7-9; D possibly corresponds to TRBD2 (7 bases). The germline V and J ends were trimmed by 3 bases and 2 bases, with 8 bases remaining between them. In germline, CDR1 is SEHNR, CDR2 FQNEAQ (reference sequence). The CDR3 consists of 13 residues.

This clonotype was seen ten or more times. Germline and junction disagree at one end, which may indicate a read error. The chain combines TRBV9 with TRBJ2-1, with 9 bases aligning to TRBD2. Germline V CDR1 and CDR2: SGDLS, YYNGEE. The CDR3 loop spans 16 amino acids. The CDR3 nucleotides read TGTGCCGGCAGCGTGATCGGGACTAGCAGATACAATGAGCAGTTCTTC. Its translation is CAGSVIGTSRYNEQFF.

The rearrangement links TRBV27 to TRBJ1-3; a possible D gene is TRBD1 (5 bases). The V and J ends lost 3 bases and 1 base respectively, with 7 bases between them. This CDR3 comprises 14 residues. Germline CDR1 is MNHEY and CDR2 is SMNVEV (reference sequence). The CDR3 protein is CASSFQGSGNTIYF. In DNA, the CDR3 is TGTGCCAGCAGTTTCCAGGGATCTGGAAACACCATATATTTT.

This clonotype has a count of ten or more. The V and J genes are TRBV15 and TRBJ1-1; a weak D match, TRBD1 (6 bases). Germline CDR1 and CDR2: LNHNV and YYDKDF (reference sequence). Trimming removed 6 bases from V and 0 bases from J, with 14 bases in between. The CDR3 runs to 15 residues. The CDR3, as DNA: TGTGCCACCAGTAGGATCACAGGGCTGAACACTGAAGCTTTCTTT. Its translation is CATSRITGLNTEAFF.

Notes on this clonotype: A junction boundary mismatches the germline segment, possibly from a read error. The chain recombines TRBV7-2 with TRBJ2-1; the D is unclear. Per the germline V gene, CDR1 is SGHTA and CDR2 is FQGNSA. This CDR3 has 13 amino acids. The CDR3 DNA reads TGTGCCAGCAGCTTATTTTGTGTAGATGATCAGTTCTTC. Translation: CASSLFCVDDQFF.

Regarding this clonotype: At one end the junction does not follow the germline gene, possibly because of a read error. This rearrangement joins TRBV12-3 or TRBV12-4 to TRBJ2-1; tentative D call: TRBD2 (6 bases). This CDR3 contains 15 residues. The CDR3 DNA reads TGTGCCAGCAGTTTCATCCTAGCGTACGTTAATGATCAGTTCTTC. Translated, it gives CASSFILAYVNDQFF.

Of note for this clonotype: A much bigger clone sits one base away, suggesting this may be a read error. The genes are TRBV5-4 and TRBJ2-3; 7 nucleotides agree with TRBD2. The germline CDR1 and CDR2 sequences are SGHNT and YYREEE (reference sequence). With 5 bases clipped from V and 3 bases from J, the junction kept 6 bases outside the gene matches. The length of the CDR3 is 14 residues. The CDR3 loop is CASRWGGGTDTQYF. Written as DNA, the CDR3 is TGTGCCAGCAGATGGGGGGGGGGGACAGATACGCAGTATTTT.

This clonotype was seen repeatedly, ten times or more. The chain uses TRBV28 and TRBJ1-2; D is unclear. CDR1 and CDR2 from the germline V gene are MDHEN and SYDVKM. CDR3 size: 13 residues. The V gene lost 6 bases and the J gene lost 1 base, with 9 bases spanning the gap. This CDR3 reads CASRPPDNYGYTF. The CDR3 nucleotides are TGTGCCAGCAGACCCCCAGATAACTATGGCTACACCTTC.

The gene calls are TRBV28 and TRBJ1-5; unclear D gene. Trimming cost V 3 bases and J 8 bases, with 17 bases left between them. This CDR3 contains 15 residues. The germline V gene has CDR1 MDHEN and CDR2 SYDVKM. This CDR3 reads CASSFGPQRNKPQHF. CDR3 DNA: TGTGCCAGCAGTTTTGGCCCTCAGAGAAATAAGCCCCAGCATTTT.

The rearrangement joins TRBV28 to TRBJ1-1; D unclear. V was trimmed by 5 bases and J by 5 bases, leaving 6 bases between them. CDR1 is MDHEN, CDR2 SYDVKM, per germline. CDR3 size: 11 residues. The CDR3 here is CASSKRTEAFF. DNA of the CDR3: TGTGCCAGCAGTAAGAGGACTGAAGCTTTCTTT.

V is TRBV30 and J is TRBJ1-5, with D unclear. The V end lost 1 base, the J end lost 6 bases, and 13 bases lay between the germline ends. The CDR3 contains 14 residues. Germline V lookup: CDR1 GTSNPN, CDR2 SVGIG (reference sequence). CDR3 DNA: TGTGCCTGGAGTGGAGGGATCGGGATTCAGCCCCAGCATTTT. Encoded protein: CAWSGGIGIQPQHF.

This clonotype has ten or more counts. This chain uses TRBV5-1 with TRBJ2-3; 8 positions match TRBD2. The CDR3 contains 17 residues. The trim removed 6 bases at V and 6 bases at J, leaving 18 bases unmatched. Looked up from germline, CDR1 is SGHRS and CDR2 is YFSETQ. CDR3 sequence: CASKSIPGGASSDTQYF. The DNA for the CDR3 is TGCGCCAGCAAGTCTATCCCGGGAGGGGCTAGCTCGGATACGCAGTATTTT. Complete variable domain (other parts from reference TRBV5-1 and TRBJ2-3): KAGVTQTPRYLIKTRGQQVTLSCSPISGHRSVSWYQQTPGQGLQFLFEYFSETQRNKGNFPGRFSGRQFSNSRSEMNVSTLELGDSALYLCASKSIPGGASSDTQYFGPGTRLTVL.

The V call is TRBV6-4, the J call TRBJ1-5; a possible D gene is TRBD1 (5 bases). Germline V CDR1 and CDR2: MRHNA, SNTAGT. The CDR3 has 15 amino acids. V gave up 5 bases and J gave up 4 bases, with 15 bases separating them. The DNA for the CDR3 is TGTGCCAGCAGTTACGGCAGGGACCCGAATCAGCCCCAGCATTTT. It translates to CASSYGRDPNQPQHF.

This clonotype was detected many times. The V and J genes are TRBV19 and TRBJ1-2; no clear D gene. Germline V CDR1 and CDR2: LNHDA, SQIVND (reference sequence). This CDR3 region has 12 residues. V lost 0 bases, J lost 7 bases, and 6 bases lay in between. This CDR3 is CASSIERVGYTF. The CDR3 DNA is TGTGCCAGTAGTATAGAACGAGTTGGCTACACCTTC.

This clonotype was observed many times. This sequence joins TRBV12-3 or TRBV12-4 and TRBJ2-2; 9 bases fit TRBD2. This CDR3 comprises 15 residues. Trimming at V came to 5 bases and at J to 4 bases, leaving 5 bases not matched to a gene. The CDR3 nucleotides read TGTGCCAGCAGTCTAAGCGGGAGGCCCACCGGGGAGCTGTTTTTT. Residues: CASSLSGRPTGELFF.

At least ten counts were recorded for this clonotype. The chain links TRBV27 to TRBJ2-6; D remains unclear. Per germline, CDR1 MNHEY and CDR2 SMNVEV (reference sequence). The CDR3 runs to 17 residues. V lost 2 bases and J lost 0, with 11 bases in between. This CDR3 is CASSLNPALSGANVLTF. The CDR3 region has the DNA TGTGCCAGCAGTTTAAATCCGGCCCTCTCTGGGGCCAACGTCCTGACTTTC.

The J gene is TRBJ2-2, the V gene TRBV11-2, with D possibly TRBD2 on 6 matching bases. Germline loops: CDR1 SGHAT, CDR2 FQNNGV. Trimming pared 8 bases from V and 5 bases from J, leaving 15 bases between. The CDR3 is 14 amino acids. CDR3 in amino acids: CASGGTAGTGELFF. CDR3 coding DNA: TGTGCCAGCGGCGGGACCGCGGGTACCGGGGAGCTGTTTTTT.

The genes are TRBV6-2 or TRBV6-3 and TRBJ2-7; D may be TRBD1 or TRBD2 (5 bases each). CDR3 size: 13 residues. V was clipped by 6 bases and J by 6 bases, with 15 bases between them. Germline CDR1 MNHEY, CDR2 SVGEGT. This CDR3 is CASSLTLGVEQYF. The CDR3 DNA reads TGTGCCAGCAGCCTAACCCTGGGGGTCGAGCAGTACTTC.

The genes are TRBV7-9 and TRBJ1-4, with 8 bases matching TRBD1. This CDR3 is 13 amino acids long. V shed 7 bases and J 7 bases; nucleotides not matched to a gene: 5. Germline CDR1 and CDR2: SEHNR and FQNEAQ (reference sequence). The CDR3 reads CASTSQGGEKLFF. For the CDR3, the DNA is TGTGCCAGCACTTCACAGGGGGGTGAAAAACTGTTTTTT.

This sequence joins TRBV7-2 and TRBJ1-5; 8 bases fit TRBD1. The CDR3 covers 13 residues. The V gene end was trimmed by 7 bases and the J gene end by 9 bases; junction bases not matched to a gene: 8. CDR1 is SGHTA and CDR2 is FQGNSA in the germline V gene. The CDR3 protein is CASIRTGLRPQHF. Written as DNA, the CDR3 is TGTGCCAGCATCCGGACAGGGCTTCGGCCCCAGCATTTT.

This clonotype was seen many times. The V call is TRBV13, the J call TRBJ1-2; a possible D gene is TRBD1 (5 bases). Germline V CDR1 and CDR2: PRHDT, FYEKMQ (reference sequence). V lost 2 bases and J 6 bases, leaving 13 bases between the germline ends. This CDR3 contains 14 residues. The CDR3 bases are TGTGCCAGCAGCTTAATGCAGGGAATCGATGGCTACACCTTC. Amino acid sequence: CASSLMQGIDGYTF.

In its sample, this clonotype was seen many times. The chain employs TRBV5-6 and TRBJ2-5; 9 bases are a match to TRBD1. Unmatched junction bases numbered 6, after V lost 2 bases and J lost 7 bases. CDR1 SGHDT and CDR2 YYEEEE come from the germline V gene. This CDR3 comprises 14 residues. In nucleotides, the CDR3 is TGTGCCAGCAGCTTCCCCGGGACAGGGACGACCCAGTACTTC. This translates into CASSFPGTGTTQYF.

The chain links TRBV28 to TRBJ2-2; 8 positions match TRBD2. This CDR3 spans 15 amino acids. The germline V gene encodes CDR1 MDHEN and CDR2 SYDVKM. The trim removed 7 bases at V and 5 bases at J, leaving 9 bases unmatched. The CDR3, as DNA: TGTGCCAGCACCCCAGCGGGAGTACAGACCGGGGAGCTGTTTTTT. Its translation is CASTPAGVQTGELFF.